This T cell receptor beta chain was sequenced in a study of T-cell reconstitution after alpha-beta-depleted transplantation in children. This clonotype was found many times. Its antigen remains unknown. TCRbeta library construction was performed incorporating unique molecular identifiers. TCRdb re-called the PCR reads through MiXCR, storing one row per CDR3 protein. The sample contains 200,000 to 250,000 distinct CDR3 sequences, about 8.2% of which appear only once. Study-wide points: Several hundred expanded graft clones reportedly supplied alpha-beta T cells about two months after transplant. Diversity and T-cell counts at one year after transplant derived mostly from new T cells. Surviving recipient T cells and intrathymic progenitors accounted for some patients' high TCRbeta diversity at day 60.

This specimen consisted of PBMCs, mostly from graft donor cells, obtained 360 days after TCRalphabeta/CD19-depleted stem cell transplant. The clonotype comes from a male patient between 2 and 15 years old who had a stem cell transplant for acute myeloid leukemia, so the T cells may come from the graft donor.

CDR3: CASSSGVKNIQYF. The DNA for the CDR3 is TGTGCCAGCAGTTCCGGGGTGAAAAACATTCAGTACTTC. The chain uses TRBV28 and TRBJ2-4, with D perhaps matching TRBD2 (5 bases). V was clipped by 4 bases and J by 4 bases, with 8 bases between them. Germline CDR1 and CDR2: MDHEN and SYDVKM. The CDR3 covers 13 residues.